This TCR beta chain comes out of a study of T cells in women clearing cervical HPV infection (dated by TCRdb to 2016 to 2019). For context, the study as a whole: The cases were approximately 23 women with histologically confirmed HPV16-related CIN3 or worse, and 2 of those women had invasive cancers. The roughly 25 controls were women who cleared a single incident HPV16 infection within 12 months without developing precancer or cancer. This exploratory proof-of-principle case-control study, nested within the Guanacaste HPV Natural History Study in Costa Rica, compared TCR repertoires among women with different cervical HPV16 outcomes. Since only a few of the women had HLA typing available, the possibility that HLA type was acting as a confounder could not be ruled out. The parent cohort enrolled roughly 9,600 women aged 18 or older in Guanacaste, Costa Rica, during about 1992 to 1995 and followed them for six to eight years. Cases were matched to controls by age within five years and by the year the sample was collected. Blood from cases was drawn at the visit where the lesion was first identified, while blood from controls was drawn once the infection was no longer detected. Among cases, blood sampling occurred a median of roughly 160 days after lesion detection, with an interquartile range of roughly 85 to 200 days. Five blinded duplicates per group were added as quality controls, so that 60 or so samples were obtained: roughly 50 participants and some 10 replicates. Cases had a median age of roughly 35 years compared with 38 for controls, and baseline characteristics showed no significant differences between the groups.

About this clone itself: Its target antigen remains unknown. The read comes to an end 3 residues before the CDR3 does, leaving the germline J gene to fill in the end.

TCR beta CDR3 regions were amplified by multiplex PCR using the immunoSEQ assay from an average of 1200 ng genomic DNA per sample. Primer bias was corrected in the assay by using a complete synthetic TCR repertoire to establish an amplification baseline. The amplicons were sequenced using the Illumina platform. Under the source paper's analysis protocol: Sequences were error-corrected by clustering with frequency ratios and a modified nearest-neighbor algorithm, then analyzed in the immunoSEQ Analyzer with IMGT gene definitions. TCR richness and evenness were averaged over 20 rarefaction repeats at each rarefaction depth, excluding samples with fewer sequences than the depth. Wilcoxon rank sum tests with FDR correction were used to compare relative abundances of V, D and J genes between the groups. In the blinded duplicates, the intraclass correlation was around 96% for TCR richness and averaged about 80% across 66 gene segments. The clones in this table, taken by TCRdb from immuneACCESS, are in-frame only. Not every clone is retained; where verified, under half of the shortfall comes from an unresolved V gene, and the cause of the rest is unknown. Clone size and the V and J calls come from that table; the DNA yielded D and trimming. The table held for this sample gives about 36,000 clones. 1.5% to 2% of the sample lies in the top ten.

V loses 6 bases at its end and J loses 2 bases; junction bases beyond the gene matches: 26. The CDR3 starts with the cysteine, ends with the phenylalanine, and has 21 residues. The DNA has 54 bases, all within the CDR3, and is read from base 1. Based on the germline V gene (reference sequence), the CDR1 and CDR2 sequences are DFQATT and SNEGSKA. Results the study describes overall, beyond this receptor: The cross-sectional design could not show whether associations preceded infection or resulted from it; effector/memory subsets and HPV-specific T cells were not isolated. Cases had lower TRBV6-7 relative abundance than controls (about 0.1% versus 0.15%; Bonferroni P = 0.0008). TCR repertoire richness was significantly higher in CIN3+ cases than in controls across sequencing depths, while evenness did not differ. Because the number of T cells in each sample was unknown, differences in richness could reflect differing T-cell content rather than repertoire biology. Random forest classifiers that combined richness and V gene abundances separated cases from controls with an estimated AUC of 0.8 to 0.85.

Every participant had a single incident cervical HPV16 infection, and women with prevalent HPV16 infections were excluded. Cervical HPV DNA was detected with MY09/MY11 PCR, and genotyping was done by dot-blot hybridization. Fifteen mL of heparinized blood were centrifuged, and the buffy coat was aliquoted, frozen at -30°C, then stored at -80°C. Genomic DNA was extracted from buffy coat specimens using QIAGEN kits. In this chain, TRBV20-1 is recombined with TRBJ2-5, and TRBD2 matches 11 of the central bases. Sequencing input: blood buffy coat. This TCR derives from a woman between 18 and 69 years old with a cervical HPV16 infection that either progressed to CIN3+ or cleared (not recorded which). Partial CDR3 DNA: TGCAGTGCCCTACCCCCTAGCGGGGGGCCATCCGTGAGGTTTCGGCAAGAGACC. This gives the protein CSALPPSGGPSVRFRQET. The whole CDR3 reads CSALPPSGGPSVRFRQETQYF.